The rows below give T cell receptor beta chains drawn from one sample of a study of OX40 agonist ivuxolimab in advanced cancers. The repertoire was sequenced with immunoSEQ multiplex PCR; TCRdb's copy has only in-frame clones and lacks some. Of 28,000 or so clones in the sample, just under 80% are singletons; the top ten hold roughly 23%. The sequences come from CD4+ or CD8+ T cells sorted from blood, collected in a trial of the OX40 agonist ivuxolimab. The receptors stem from an adult with an advanced solid tumor such as melanoma, head and neck, liver or kidney cancer. CDR3s include the opening cysteine and the closing phenylalanine or tryptophan. Each record gives: J gene, D gene, CDR3 length, clone size, V gene, CDR3 DNA, CDR3 protein. A D gene is named only where the DNA matches it firmly. Some rows mark clone size as missing; the rest say once, few, many or name a class of expanded clone.

TRBJ1-4	NA	14	NA	TRBV7-6	TGTGCCAGCAGCTTAAGGACGGATCTTGAAAAACTGTTTTTT	CASSLRTDLEKLFF
TRBJ2-6	NA	18	NA	TRBV28	TGTGCCAGCAGTTTAGAAGGGGTCCCCACCTCTGGGGCCAACGTCCTGACTTTC	CASSLEGVPTSGANVLTF
TRBJ1-4	NA	12	NA	TRBV10-1	TGCGCCAGCAGTGAGTCTATGGAAAAACTGTTTTTT	CASSESMEKLFF
TRBJ1-3	NA	14	NA	TRBV29-1	TGCAGCGTTGTTATGGGAGCGTCTGGAAACACCATATATTTT	CSVVMGASGNTIYF
TRBJ1-4	TRBD1	15	NA	TRBV4-3	TGCGCCAGCAGCCAAGAGACAGGGACTAATGAAAAACTGTTTTTT	CASSQETGTNEKLFF
TRBJ1-1	TRBD1	12	NA	TRBV7-9	TGTGCCAGCAGCATACAGGGGACTGAAGCTTTCTTT	CASSIQGTEAFF
TRBJ1-4	TRBD1	16	NA	TRBV11-3	TGTGCCAGCAGCCCGCAGACAGGGGGAGCTAATGAAAAACTGTTTTTT	CASSPQTGGANEKLFF
TRBJ1-4	TRBD1	10	few	TRBV20-1	TGCAGTGCAGACAGGGAGCAACTGTTTTTT	CSADREQLFF
TRBJ2-7	NA	13	NA	TRBV5-6	TGTGCCAGTTGTCCTAGCGCCTCCTACGAGCAGTACTTC	CASCPSASYEQYF
TRBJ1-1	NA	14	medium-sized	TRBV6-5	TGTGCCAGCAGTTACGCAGCGGGGTACACTGAAGCTTTCTTT	CASSYAAGYTEAFF
TRBJ1-5	NA	15	NA	TRBV7-9	TGTGCCAGCAGCTTAGGGCCAGGGTTCAATCAGCCCCAGCATTTT	CASSLGPGFNQPQHF
TRBJ2-7	NA	13	NA	TRBV5-1	TGCGCCAGCAGCCCTGATGCCCCCTACGAGCAGTACTTC	CASSPDAPYEQYF
TRBJ1-2	NA	14	NA	TRBV7-3	TGTGCCAGCAGCTCCGTGGGGGGCGCGGATGGCTACACCTTC	CASSSVGGADGYTF
TRBJ2-1	NA	14	NA	TRBV9	TGTGCCAGCAGCGTGGTTCTAGGATACAATGAGCAGTTCTTC	CASSVVLGYNEQFF
TRBJ1-2	NA	13	NA	TRBV27	TGTGCCAGCAGTCGTACAGGACTAGATGGCTACACCTTC	CASSRTGLDGYTF
TRBJ1-6	NA	15	hyperexpanded	TRBV27	TGTGCCAGCAGTTTAGGACCGGCCCATAATTCACCCCTCCACTTT	CASSLGPAHNSPLHF
TRBJ1-5	NA	14	NA	TRBV5-1	TGCGCCAGCAGCCCGGGGGGGGTCAATCAGCCCCAGCATTTT	CASSPGGVNQPQHF
TRBJ2-7	TRBD1	15	NA	TRBV9	TGTGCCAGCAGCGTAGGCTTACAGGGGTTTGACGAGCAGTACTTC	CASSVGLQGFDEQYF
TRBJ2-1	NA	16	NA	TRBV4-2	TGTGCCAGCAGCCAAGATCCGGGCGGCATCTACAATGAGCAGTTCTTC	CASSQDPGGIYNEQFF
TRBJ2-2	TRBD2	16	once	TRBV13	TGTGCCAGCAGCTTAGAACTAGCGGGAGGAAGCGGGGAGCTGTTTTTT	CASSLELAGGSGELFF
TRBJ1-1	NA	14	NA	TRBV6-5	TGTGCCAGCAGTTACTTTAATTCTCTAGCCGAAGCTTTCTTT	CASSYFNSLAEAFF
TRBJ2-2	NA	16	few	TRBV11-2	TGTGCCAGCAGCTTAGATCTGCGCCCAGGGGCCGGGGAGCTGTTTTTT	CASSLDLRPGAGELFF
TRBJ2-7	NA	12	NA	TRBV6-5	TGTGCCAGCAGCGGACAGTCCTACGAGCAGTACTTC	CASSGQSYEQYF
TRBJ2-7	TRBD2	17	NA	TRBV7-3	TGTGCCAGCAGCTTAAATCCCTTTCTTCGGGAGGCTGACGAGCAGTACTTC	CASSLNPFLREADEQYF
TRBJ2-1	TRBD2	17	NA	TRBV7-9	TGTGCCAGCAGCTTTGGGACCTCTAGCGGGAGGGTGGGTGAGCAGTTCTTC	CASSFGTSSGRVGEQFF
TRBJ2-1	NA	15	NA	TRBV6-5	TGTGCCAGCAAGGATGGGAGCTACTCCTACAATGAGCAGTTCTTC	CASKDGSYSYNEQFF
TRBJ1-6	NA	10	NA	TRBV2	TGTGCCAGCAGTGAAGGAACCCTCCACTTT	CASSEGTLHF
TRBJ2-7	NA	13	few	TRBV11-2	TGTGCCAGCAGCCTAAGCCTGACCTACGAGCAGTACTTC	CASSLSLTYEQYF
TRBJ2-7	NA	15	medium-sized	TRBV9	TGTGCCAGCAGCACCGCGGACGGTGAGATCTACGAGCAGTACTTC	CASSTADGEIYEQYF
TRBJ2-7	TRBD1	14	NA	TRBV2	TGTGCCAGCAACTCCGGGACAGTGGCCAACGAGCAGTACTTC	CASNSGTVANEQYF
TRBJ2-7	NA	13	NA	TRBV5-1	TGCGCCAGCAGGGGGCTCACCATCTACGAGCAGTACTTC	CASRGLTIYEQYF
TRBJ1-5	NA	13	NA	TRBV19	TGTGCCAGTAGTATTTACCCGAATCAGCCCCAGCATTTT	CASSIYPNQPQHF
TRBJ2-3	NA	12	NA	TRBV7-9	TGTGCCAGCAGCGAACAGGGAGATACGCAGTATTTT	CASSEQGDTQYF
TRBJ2-2	NA	19	NA	TRBV19	TGTGCCAGTAGTATAGTTGGGGACACCGGATTTAGTGACACCGGGGAGCTGTTTTTT	CASSIVGDTGFSDTGELFF
TRBJ2-3	NA	15	NA	TRBV10-2	TGCGCCAGCAGTGAGCGGGAGAGTTACACAGATACGCAGTATTTT	CASSERESYTDTQYF
TRBJ2-7	NA	11	NA	TRBV5-1	TGCGCCAGCAGCCTAGTGGACGAGCAGTACTTC	CASSLVDEQYF
TRBJ1-1	NA	14	NA	TRBV19	TGTGCCAGTAGTACAGGGGCCTTGAACACTGAAGCTTTCTTT	CASSTGALNTEAFF
TRBJ1-5	TRBD1	14	NA	TRBV27	TGTGCCAGCAGTGGAGGGGGCACCTATCAGCCCCAGCATTTT	CASSGGGTYQPQHF
TRBJ2-5	NA	11	NA	TRBV11-2	TGTGCCAGCAGGGAGACCGAGACCCAGTACTTC	CASRETETQYF
TRBJ2-7	NA	11	once	TRBV5-5	TGTGCCAGCAGCTCCTTCTACGAGCAGTACTTC	CASSSFYEQYF
TRBJ1-2	NA	13	NA	TRBV14	TGTGCCAGCAGCCAATCACAGTCCTATGGCTACACCTTC	CASSQSQSYGYTF
TRBJ2-7	NA	13	NA	TRBV5-5	TGTGCCAGCAGCTTGGACACTTACTACGAGCAGTACTTC	CASSLDTYYEQYF
TRBJ1-1	NA	10	NA	TRBV6-1	TGTGCCAGCAGCTTCGGTGAAGCTTTCTTT	CASSFGEAFF
TRBJ2-3	NA	15	once	TRBV27	TGTGCCAGTGCAACAGGGATAAGATGGACAGATACGCAGTATTTT	CASATGIRWTDTQYF
TRBJ1-1	NA	13	NA	TRBV5-1	TGCGCCAGCAGCTTGGTAGGGGCCACTGAAGCTTTCTTT	CASSLVGATEAFF
TRBJ2-1	TRBD2	16	NA	TRBV9	TGTGCCAGCAGCGGCGGACTAGCGGAGGGGCGGAATGAGCAGTTCTTC	CASSGGLAEGRNEQFF
TRBJ1-6	TRBD1	14	few	TRBV28	TGTGCCAGCAGCTGGGACAGGGACAATTCACCCCTCCACTTT	CASSWDRDNSPLHF
TRBJ2-3	NA	13	NA	TRBV11-2	TGTGCCAGCAGCTTAGTCTCCGGGGATACGCAGTATTTT	CASSLVSGDTQYF
TRBJ1-1	TRBD1	13	NA	TRBV11-2	TGTGCCAGCAGCCTGGGACAGGGGGCGGAAGCTTTCTTT	CASSLGQGAEAFF
TRBJ2-3	NA	12	NA	TRBV11-2	TGTGCCAGCTTCGACGGCACAGATACGCAGTATTTT	CASFDGTDTQYF
TRBJ2-3	NA	17	NA	TRBV7-3	TGTGCCAGCAGCTTAGGTCCGGGATTCAAGGAGGCAGATACGCAGTATTTT	CASSLGPGFKEADTQYF
TRBJ1-5	NA	14	NA	TRBV15	TGTGCCACCACCCCGGCCCGTAGCAATCAGCCCCAGCATTTT	CATTPARSNQPQHF
TRBJ2-1	NA	14	NA	TRBV28	TGTGCCAGCAGTTTGCGAGACTCCTACAATGAGCAGTTCTTC	CASSLRDSYNEQFF
TRBJ2-7	TRBD1	15	NA	TRBV5-1	TGCGCCAGCAGCTTGTCGGCAGGGGGTACCTACGAGCAGTACTTC	CASSLSAGGTYEQYF
TRBJ2-1	NA	15	once	TRBV27	TGTGCCAGCAGTCCCGACTTAAGCTCCTACAATGAGCAGTTCTTC	CASSPDLSSYNEQFF
TRBJ2-1	NA	15	NA	TRBV27	TGTGCCAGCAGTTCACAGGGTTGGTCCTACAATGAGCAGTTCTTC	CASSSQGWSYNEQFF